The clone carrying this T cell receptor (beta chain) appeared many times. As yet, its antigen is unknown. The sample belongs to a study of Graves' ophthalmopathy and Graves' hyperthyroidism. Whole-study results and caveats: Both an approximately 68% sensitivity and an approximately 72% specificity characterized the model's predictions of ophthalmopathy progression.

Beta-chain TCR CDR3 regions were amplified from RNA transcripts. First-round RT-PCR with HTBI primers preceded a second-round multiplex PCR. TCRdb passed the multiplex PCR reads through MiXCR, listing each CDR3 protein once. The sample has hundreds of thousands of distinct CDR3 sequences; about a fifth are singletons. People with hyperthyroidism were aged 18 to 65 and newly diagnosed, under 2 months' duration. The PBMCs originated from approximately 9.5 ml of fresh peripheral blood. The CDR3 is 13 residues long. Germline loops: CDR1 LNHDA, CDR2 SQIVND (reference sequence). Trimming cost V 6 bases and J 5 bases, with 13 bases left between them.

This chain links TRBV19 with TRBJ1-2; D may be TRBD1 (6 bases). Sequencing used peripheral blood. The TCR sequence derives from a woman aged 18 to 35 with stable Graves' hyperthyroidism. Some clones in this sample may be carry-over from other donors' samples. The CDR3 nucleotides read TGTGCCAGTAGGAGGACAGAAGTTTATGGCTACACCTTC. This encodes CASRRTEVYGYTF. Based on the CDR3 plus reference TRBV19 and TRBJ1-2, the full variable domain is DGGITQSPKYLFRKEGQNVTLSCEQNLNHDAMYWYRQDPGQGLRLIYYSQIVNDFQKGDIAEGYSVSREKKESFPLTVTSAQKNPTAFYLCASRRTEVYGYTFGSGTRLTVV.